This is a list of T cell receptor beta chains from one sample in a study of cytomegalovirus exposure and HLA in healthy donors. Profiled with immunoSEQ multiplex PCR; TCRdb holds only in-frame clones, not every one. The table has around 150,000 clones, 60% to 80% seen once. The material sequenced was PBMCs. The receptors were sampled from a man aged 50 or older in good health and CMV-seropositive. Each CDR3 is given with its conserved first and last residue. Each record gives: J gene, clone size, D gene, V gene, CDR3 protein, CDR3 DNA. D genes are given only for firm matches. Only some rows state a clone size, as once, few, many or a class for expanded clones.

J: TRBJ2-1; size: NA; D: TRBD2; V: TRBV19; CDR3: CASRPVTSGSGNEQFF; DNA: TGTGCCAGTAGGCCCGTAACTAGCGGGAGTGGTAATGAGCAGTTCTTC
J: TRBJ2-1; size: NA; D: TRBD1; V: TRBV25-1; CDR3: CASSEFGWQGANEQFF; DNA: TGTGCCAGCAGTGAATTTGGGTGGCAGGGGGCAAATGAGCAGTTCTTC
J: TRBJ2-5; size: few; D: TRBD1; V: TRBV2; CDR3: CASSWDRSNPQETQYF; DNA: TGTGCCAGCAGTTGGGACAGGTCAAATCCCCAAGAGACCCAGTACTTC
J: TRBJ2-1; size: NA; D: NA; V: TRBV7-8; CDR3: CASSPGSIGSYNEQFF; DNA: TGTGCCAGCAGTCCAGGGTCGATCGGCTCCTACAATGAGCAGTTCTTC
J: TRBJ2-1; size: once; D: TRBD2; V: TRBV10-1; CDR3: CASSAGVTGKNEQFF; DNA: TGCGCCAGCAGCGCGGGGGTCACGGGAAAAAATGAGCAGTTCTTC
J: TRBJ1-1; size: NA; D: TRBD1; V: TRBV7-9; CDR3: CASSLRQGEAFF; DNA: TGTGCCAGCAGCTTGAGACAGGGAGAAGCTTTCTTT
J: TRBJ1-2; size: once; D: NA; V: TRBV27; CDR3: CASGLRGSNYGYTF; DNA: TGTGCCAGCGGACTCCGGGGGAGTAACTATGGCTACACCTTC
J: TRBJ1-1; size: few; D: TRBD1; V: TRBV6-1; CDR3: CASHFGQGNTEAFF; DNA: TGTGCCAGCCATTTCGGACAGGGTAACACTGAAGCTTTCTTT
J: TRBJ1-2; size: NA; D: NA; V: TRBV4-1; CDR3: CASSPGIGYGYTF; DNA: TGCGCCAGCAGTCCAGGGATTGGCTATGGCTACACCTTC
J: TRBJ2-7; size: NA; D: NA; V: TRBV29-1; CDR3: CSLAGILSYEQYF; DNA: TGCAGTCTTGCGGGGATACTCTCCTACGAGCAGTACTTC
J: TRBJ2-7; size: once; D: NA; V: TRBV11-1; CDR3: CASSLAPGIRYEQYF; DNA: TGTGCCAGCAGCTTAGCACCCGGGATTCGGTATGAGCAGTACTTC
J: TRBJ1-4; size: NA; D: NA; V: TRBV4-1; CDR3: CASSQEASRGEKLFF; DNA: TGCGCCAGCAGCCAAGAGGCCTCCCGGGGTGAAAAACTGTTTTTT
J: TRBJ1-3; size: few; D: NA; V: TRBV10-3; CDR3: CAISERENTIYF; DNA: TGTGCCATCAGTGAGCGGGAAAACACCATATATTTT
J: TRBJ2-3; size: NA; D: TRBD1; V: TRBV5-8; CDR3: CASSLDRGGTDTQYF; DNA: TGTGCCAGCAGCTTGGACAGGGGGGGCACAGATACGCAGTATTTT
J: TRBJ2-7; size: NA; D: TRBD2; V: TRBV11-2; CDR3: CASSFPPGTSGGPSYEQYF; DNA: TGTGCCAGCAGCTTCCCACCCGGGACTAGCGGGGGGCCCTCCTACGAGCAGTACTTC
J: TRBJ1-3; size: NA; D: TRBD1; V: TRBV2; CDR3: CASSVDRTSSGNTIYF; DNA: TGTGCCAGCAGTGTGGACAGGACAAGCTCTGGAAACACCATATATTTT
J: TRBJ1-2; size: NA; D: NA; V: TRBV6-5; CDR3: CASSQGYGYTF; DNA: TGTGCCAGCAGCCAGGGCTATGGCTACACCTTC
J: TRBJ2-3; size: NA; D: TRBD2; V: TRBV5-1; CDR3: CASRGGSTDTQYF; DNA: TGCGCCAGCAGGGGAGGGTCCACAGATACGCAGTATTTT
J: TRBJ2-3; size: NA; D: TRBD1; V: TRBV2; CDR3: CATRGLASQYF; DNA: TGTGCCACCAGGGGGCTAGCGTCGCAGTATTTT
J: TRBJ2-7; size: NA; D: TRBD1; V: TRBV11-2; CDR3: CASRPGTGGIYEQYF; DNA: TGTGCCAGCAGACCGGGGACAGGGGGGATCTACGAGCAGTACTTC
J: TRBJ2-2; size: NA; D: TRBD2; V: TRBV27; CDR3: CASSPWTSSNTGELFF; DNA: TGTGCCAGCAGTCCATGGACTAGCTCGAACACCGGGGAGCTGTTTTTT
J: TRBJ2-3; size: NA; D: TRBD2; V: TRBV7-9; CDR3: CASNYGGGTDTQYF; DNA: TGTGCCAGCAACTACGGCGGGGGGACAGATACGCAGTATTTT
J: TRBJ1-1; size: NA; D: NA; V: TRBV2; CDR3: CASMQGIASTKLF; DNA: TGTGCCAGCATGCAGGGGATAGCTAGTACCAAATTGTTT
J: TRBJ1-2; size: NA; D: NA; V: TRBV5-4; CDR3: CASTGGGPYGYTF; DNA: TGTGCCAGCACTGGGGGCGGGCCCTATGGCTACACCTTC
J: TRBJ1-1; size: once; D: NA; V: TRBV10-3; CDR3: CATIRGGSEAFF; DNA: TGTGCCACCATCCGGGGAGGGTCTGAAGCTTTCTTT
J: TRBJ1-1; size: few; D: NA; V: TRBV14; CDR3: CASSLRHEAFF; DNA: TGTGCCAGCAGCCTCCGACATGAGGCTTTCTTT
J: TRBJ2-5; size: NA; D: NA; V: TRBV28; CDR3: CASSPPRGRGETQYF; DNA: TGTGCCAGCAGTCCCCCCCGGGGGAGGGGGGAGACCCAGTACTTC
J: TRBJ2-3; size: NA; D: TRBD1; V: TRBV15; CDR3: CATSRTGTGDTQYF; DNA: TGTGCCACCAGCAGGACCGGGACAGGGGATACGCAGTATTTT
J: TRBJ1-1; size: NA; D: NA; V: TRBV11-2; CDR3: CASYGMNTEAFF; DNA: TGTGCCAGCTACGGGATGAACACTGAAGCTTTCTTT
J: TRBJ1-6; size: NA; D: TRBD1; V: TRBV19; CDR3: CASNRGQGAVSPLHF; DNA: TGTGCCAGTAACCGTGGACAGGGGGCCGTCTCGCCCCTCCACTTT
J: TRBJ1-1; size: NA; D: NA; V: TRBV18; CDR3: CASSPPRPAGTEAFF; DNA: TGTGCCAGCTCACCCCCGCGCCCTGCGGGCACTGAAGCTTTCTTT
J: TRBJ1-1; size: NA; D: NA; V: TRBV5-1; CDR3: CASSFGPGGGNTEAFF; DNA: TGCGCCAGCAGCTTTGGACCGGGCGGAGGGAACACTGAAGCTTTCTTT
J: TRBJ1-5; size: NA; D: TRBD1; V: TRBV19; CDR3: CASSLGQGQPQHF; DNA: TGTGCCAGTAGTCTCGGACAGGGTCAGCCCCAGCATTTT
J: TRBJ2-2; size: NA; D: NA; V: TRBV7-8; CDR3: CASSPIGGTANTGELFF; DNA: TGTGCCAGCAGCCCTATTGGCGGGACAGCGAACACCGGGGAGCTGTTTTTT
J: TRBJ1-3; size: NA; D: NA; V: TRBV6-6; CDR3: CASSYSAGGGGNTIYF; DNA: TGTGCCAGCAGTTACTCGGCCGGGGGGGGAGGAAACACCATATATTTT
J: TRBJ2-1; size: NA; D: NA; V: TRBV29-1; CDR3: CSVFRGYEQFF; DNA: TGCAGCGTTTTCAGGGGCTACGAGCAGTTCTTC
J: TRBJ1-4; size: NA; D: NA; V: TRBV4-2; CDR3: CASAGGEDEKLFF; DNA: TGTGCCAGCGCAGGAGGGGAGGATGAAAAACTGTTTTTT
J: TRBJ2-4; size: NA; D: TRBD1; V: TRBV12-5; CDR3: CASGLEGTGKVPKNIQYF; DNA: TGTGCTAGTGGTTTGGAAGGGACAGGGAAGGTTCCCAAAAACATTCAGTACTTC
J: TRBJ2-7; size: NA; D: TRBD2; V: TRBV5-5; CDR3: CASSIGLAGGSSYEQYF; DNA: TGTGCCAGCAGCATCGGACTAGCGGGGGGCAGCTCCTACGAGCAGTACTTC
J: TRBJ1-1; size: few; D: NA; V: TRBV18; CDR3: CASSPFAANTEAFF; DNA: TGTGCCAGCTCACCATTTGCGGCGAACACTGAAGCTTTCTTT
J: TRBJ2-3; size: NA; D: NA; V: TRBV5-8; CDR3: CASPRRRVRTDTQYF; DNA: TGTGCCAGCCCTCGCCGGCGGGTTCGCACAGATACGCAGTATTTT